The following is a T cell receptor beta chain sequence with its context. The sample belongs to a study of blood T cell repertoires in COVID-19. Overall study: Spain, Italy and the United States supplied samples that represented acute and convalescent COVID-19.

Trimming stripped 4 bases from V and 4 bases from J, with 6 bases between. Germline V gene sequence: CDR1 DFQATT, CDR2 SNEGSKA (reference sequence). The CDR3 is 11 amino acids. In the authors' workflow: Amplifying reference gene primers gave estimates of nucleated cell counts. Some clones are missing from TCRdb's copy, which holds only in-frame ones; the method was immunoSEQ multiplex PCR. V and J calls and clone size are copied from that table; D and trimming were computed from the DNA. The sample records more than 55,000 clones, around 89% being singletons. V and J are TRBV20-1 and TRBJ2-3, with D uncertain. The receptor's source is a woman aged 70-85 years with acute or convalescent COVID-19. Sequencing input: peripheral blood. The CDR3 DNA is TGCAGTGCTACGGTTCCAGATACGCAGTATTTT. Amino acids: CSATVPDTQYF.